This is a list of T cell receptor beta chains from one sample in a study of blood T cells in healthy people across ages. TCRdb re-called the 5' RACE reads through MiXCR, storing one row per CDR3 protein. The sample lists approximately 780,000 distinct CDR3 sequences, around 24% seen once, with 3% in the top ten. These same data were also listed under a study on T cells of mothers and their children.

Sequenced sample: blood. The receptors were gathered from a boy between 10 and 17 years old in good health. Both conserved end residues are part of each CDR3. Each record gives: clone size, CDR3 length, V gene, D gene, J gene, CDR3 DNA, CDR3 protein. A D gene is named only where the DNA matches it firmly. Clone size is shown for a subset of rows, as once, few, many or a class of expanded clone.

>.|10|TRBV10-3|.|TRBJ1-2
TGTGCCATCAGTGATATTGGCTACACCTTC
CAISDIGYTF
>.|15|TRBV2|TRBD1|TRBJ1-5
TGTGCCAGCAGACATACAGGGGGTTCCAATCAGCCCCAGCATTTT
CASRHTGGSNQPQHF
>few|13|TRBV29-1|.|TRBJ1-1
TGCAGCGCCGGAGGGCAGGTTAACACTGAAGCTTTCTTT
CSAGGQVNTEAFF
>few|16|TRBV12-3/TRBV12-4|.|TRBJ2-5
TGTGCCAGCAGCTTTGTTCGGGGCCAAGGGAGGGAGACCCAGTACTTC
CASSFVRGQGRETQYF
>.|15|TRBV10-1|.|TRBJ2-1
TGCGCCAGCAGTAGATCAGGGAATGGTCACAATGAGCAGTTCTTC
CASSRSGNGHNEQFF
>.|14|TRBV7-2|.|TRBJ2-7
TGTGCCAGCAGCTTAGGGCCCAGCCAAGACGAGCAGTACTTC
CASSLGPSQDEQYF
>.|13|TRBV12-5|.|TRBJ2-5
TGTGCTAGTGGTTTCGCACGGGGAGAGACCCAGTACTTC
CASGFARGETQYF
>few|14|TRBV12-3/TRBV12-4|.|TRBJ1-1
TGTGCCAGCAGTTTTGGGGGTTTTCGGACTGAAGCTTTCTTT
CASSFGGFRTEAFF
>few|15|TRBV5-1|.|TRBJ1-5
TGCGCCAGCAGCTTGTTGGGGGGCGCACAACAGCCCCAGCATTTT
CASSLLGGAQQPQHF
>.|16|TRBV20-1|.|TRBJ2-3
TGCAGTGCTAGAGCGGTGGGCAGGGGACCCACAGATACGCAGTATTTT
CSARAVGRGPTDTQYF
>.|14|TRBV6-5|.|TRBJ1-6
TGTGCCAGCCGCCGCGGACAGCTCAATTCACCCCTCCACTTT
CASRRGQLNSPLHF
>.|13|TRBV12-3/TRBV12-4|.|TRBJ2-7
TGTGCCAGTCTTGGGGGGAACTCCTACGAGCAGTACTTC
CASLGGNSYEQYF
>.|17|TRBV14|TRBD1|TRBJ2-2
TGTGCCAGCAGCCAAGTCTGGACAGGGCGGGTCACCGGGGAGCTGTTTTTT
CASSQVWTGRVTGELFF